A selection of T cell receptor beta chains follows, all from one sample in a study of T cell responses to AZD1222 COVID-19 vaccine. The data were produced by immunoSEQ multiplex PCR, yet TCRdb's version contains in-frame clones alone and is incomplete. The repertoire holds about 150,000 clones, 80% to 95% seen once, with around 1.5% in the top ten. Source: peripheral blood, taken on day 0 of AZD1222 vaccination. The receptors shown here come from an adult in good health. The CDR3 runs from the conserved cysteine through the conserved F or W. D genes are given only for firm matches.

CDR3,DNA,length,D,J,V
CAWSDRARLHF,TGTGCCTGGAGTGACCGGGCCCGCCTCCACTTT,11,-,TRBJ1-6,TRBV30
CASSQASGQKIYEQYF,TGCGCCAGCAGCCAAGCTTCGGGACAGAAGATCTACGAGCAGTACTTC,16,TRBD1,TRBJ2-7,TRBV4-1
CASSQIIRTRAGNEQFF,TGTGCCAGCAGCCAAATAATACGGACTAGGGCTGGCAATGAGCAGTTCTTC,17,TRBD2,TRBJ2-1,TRBV11-2
CASSPRTHGLTDTQYF,TGTGCCAGCAGCCCTCGGACTCACGGACTCACAGATACGCAGTATTTT,16,-,TRBJ2-3,TRBV11-2
CASSPTGGTLREQFF,TGTGCCAGCAGCCCGACAGGGGGCACCCTCAGGGAGCAGTTCTTC,15,TRBD1,TRBJ2-1,TRBV7-2
CASSLSGKNTGELFF,TGCGCCAGCAGCTTGAGCGGGAAGAACACCGGGGAGCTGTTTTTT,15,TRBD2,TRBJ2-2,TRBV5-1
CASTDGAENTEAFF,TGTGCCAGCACCGACGGGGCCGAGAACACTGAAGCTTTCTTT,14,-,TRBJ1-1,TRBV28
CASLPNYRGKVEAFF,TGTGCCAGTCTACCCAACTACAGGGGCAAAGTTGAAGCTTTCTTT,15,TRBD1,TRBJ1-1,TRBV11-2
CASSNWVSYNEQFF,TGTGCCAGTAGTAACTGGGTCTCCTACAATGAGCAGTTCTTC,14,-,TRBJ2-1,TRBV19
CASSGRVEETQYF,TGCGCCAGCAGCGGCCGGGTTGAAGAGACCCAGTACTTC,13,-,TRBJ2-5,TRBV5-1
CAISDGRTASEQYF,TGTGCCATCAGTGACGGACGTACGGCAAGCGAGCAGTACTTC,14,-,TRBJ2-7,TRBV10-3
CASSQGDNRGHEQFF,TGTGCCAGCAGCCAAGGGGATAACAGGGGCCATGAGCAGTTCTTC,15,TRBD1,TRBJ2-1,TRBV3-1/TRBV3-2
CASSARQGTGNQPQHF,TGTGCCAGCTCAGCCCGACAGGGGACCGGCAATCAGCCCCAGCATTTT,16,TRBD1,TRBJ1-5,TRBV18
CASSVGIGVLNQPQHF,TGTGCCAGTAGTGTTGGGATAGGAGTCCTCAATCAGCCCCAGCATTTT,16,-,TRBJ1-5,TRBV19
CASSIPYRGRGGQPQHF,TGTGCCAGTAGTATCCCATACAGGGGGCGCGGAGGGCAGCCCCAGCATTTT,17,TRBD1,TRBJ1-5,TRBV19
CASSPEESTGPNEKLFF,TGTGCCAGCTCACCGGAGGAGTCGACAGGCCCTAATGAAAAACTGTTTTTT,17,-,TRBJ1-4,TRBV18
CASSRDSYEQYF,TGCGCCAGCAGCCGGGACAGCTACGAGCAGTACTTC,12,TRBD1,TRBJ2-7,TRBV5-1
CASSWDSNEQFF,TGTGCCAGCAGCTGGGACTCAAATGAGCAGTTCTTC,12,-,TRBJ2-1,TRBV5-5
CASRAGGEQYF,TGTGCCAGCAGAGCGGGGGGAGAGCAGTACTTC,11,TRBD2,TRBJ2-7,TRBV12-3/TRBV12-4
CASGRREDTQYF,TGTGCCAGTGGCAGGAGAGAAGATACGCAGTATTTT,12,-,TRBJ2-3,TRBV19
CASSGTRMEQYF,TGTGCCAGCAGCGGTACCCGCATGGAGCAGTACTTC,12,-,TRBJ2-7,TRBV11-2
CASSHFGGPDYGYTF,TGCGCCAGCAGCCATTTCGGGGGGCCTGACTATGGCTACACCTTC,15,-,TRBJ1-2,TRBV4-1